Reported below is one T cell receptor beta chain. Its antigen is undetermined. This entry belongs to a study of a mutant IDH1 vaccine in newly diagnosed glioma. As for the study in general: Patients in the study were vaccinated eight times, receiving shots in weeks 1, 3, 5, 7, 11, 15, 19 and 23. Vaccinations were initiated 4-6 weeks following radiotherapy alone, or were given together with temozolomide cycles. Most patients had radiochemotherapy with temozolomide before enrollment; others had one alone.

The CDR3 extends over 12 amino acids. The V and J ends lost 3 bases and 0 bases respectively, with 5 bases between them. Per germline, CDR1 GTSNPN and CDR2 SVGIG (reference sequence). TCRdb's copy holds only in-frame clones and misses some; the assay was immunoSEQ multiplex PCR. The data show around 31,000 clones, 78% seen once. Sample time point: week 11, during vaccination. Each dose of the vaccine consisted of 300 ug of mutant IDH1 20-mer peptide, with topical imiquimod. Study-wide points: The vaccine induced immune responses, and these occurred in roughly 93% of patients.

The chain uses TRBV30 and TRBJ1-1; D is undetermined. This specimen was PBMCs, taken from a glioma patient whose treatment included an IDH1 peptide vaccine. This TCR was recovered from a man aged 25 to 45 with glioma. CDR3 coding DNA: TGTGCCTGGAGCATCATGAACACTGAAGCTTTCTTT. Protein: CAWSIMNTEAFF.